The present T cell receptor (beta chain) was sequenced within a study of OX40 agonist ivuxolimab in advanced cancers. Study at large: The study treated patients with ivuxolimab, an agonistic anti-OX40 (CD134) antibody. Eligibility admitted prior anti-PD-1, anti-PD-L1 or anti-CTLA-4 therapy; roughly 39% had some. Dose-escalation patients' cancers were hepatocellular carcinoma, melanoma, renal cell or head and neck cancer.

Trimming took off 1 base at V and 0 bases at J, with 11 bases between the two ends. Germline V gene data show CDR1 as LGHNA and CDR2 as YSLEER. The CDR3 is 16 amino acids. Measured with immunoSEQ multiplex PCR; TCRdb has only the in-frame clones, and not every one. The profile shows about 42,000 clones, 86% of them singletons. Exclusion of a patient followed from autoimmune disease history or systemic immunosuppression. The sequences come from CD4+ or CD8+ T cells sorted from blood, collected in a trial of the OX40 agonist ivuxolimab. This chain links TRBV4-3 with TRBJ2-3; D might be TRBD2 (6 bases). The receptor was derived from an adult with an advanced solid tumor such as melanoma, head and neck, liver or kidney cancer. The CDR3 protein is CASSQGTSPSTDTQYF. CDR3 bases: TGCGCCAGCAGCCAAGGAACTAGCCCGAGCACAGATACGCAGTATTTT.